This TCR beta chain was identified during a study of cytomegalovirus exposure and HLA in healthy donors. Study information: Earlier work reported roughly 120 million unique TCR beta sequences from 180 million or so T cells. Findings and limits, study-wide: Upon later analysis, HLA-associated TCR beta chains proved more clonally expanded than other, equally common chains.

CDR3 length: 12 amino acids. V trimming: 5 bases; J trimming: 7 bases; junction bases outside the gene matches: 7. Per the germline V gene, CDR1 is SQVTM and CDR2 is ANQGSEA. The PCR used 60 Vbeta and 13 Jbeta primers. Here immunoSEQ multiplex PCR was the method, and the copy in TCRdb shows in-frame clones only, minus some. The sample records 150,000 to 200,000 clones, about 85% being singletons. On this clone itself: What it binds is unknown.

The sequence was collected from a man aged 18 to 29 in good health and CMV-seropositive. The chain joins TRBV29-1 to TRBJ1-2; 7 bases align to TRBD1. Sequenced input: PBMCs. CDR3 sequence: CSVRGQDGGYTF. CDR3 sequence (DNA): TGCAGCGTTCGAGGACAGGACGGTGGCTACACCTTC.